The T cell receptor beta chain described here comes from a study of blood T cell repertoires in COVID-19. About the study: There were acute and convalescent COVID-19 samples, and they came from the United States, Italy and Spain. T cells, B-cell-depleted T cells, or PBMCs supplied cDNA or gDNA.

In the original processing: Reference gene primer amplification gave estimated nucleated cell counts. Here immunoSEQ multiplex PCR was the method, and the copy in TCRdb shows in-frame clones only, minus some. That table supplies the V and J calls and clone size; D and trimming were determined from the DNA. The repertoire includes 110,000 or so clones, around 84% of them detected once, and approximately 13% sits in the top ten. The CDR3 spans 13 residues. V dropped 3 bases and J dropped 0 bases, with 5 bases sitting between them. Germline-derived CDR1 and CDR2 are WNHNN and SYGVQD (reference sequence).

The sample comprised peripheral blood. This TCR derives from a human donor in a cohort sampled during active COVID-19. The V and J genes are TRBV10-1 and TRBJ1-1; D remains unclear. The CDR3 DNA is TGCGCCAGCAGTGATCAGATGAACACTGAAGCTTTCTTT. Encoded protein: CASSDQMNTEAFF.